These 28 T cell receptor beta chains originate from one sample sequenced in a study of blood T cell repertoires in COVID-19. Assay: immunoSEQ multiplex PCR; the TCRdb copy retains only in-frame clones and omits some. The sample shows around 250,000 clones, 86% of them seen only once. Sequencing was carried out using peripheral blood. The receptors stem from a man aged 80 or over with acute or convalescent COVID-19.

This clone occurred a few times. This sequence joins TRBV7-6 and TRBJ2-7; the D gene is possibly TRBD2 (5 bases). CDR3 length: 15 amino acids. V was trimmed by 5 bases and J by 3 bases, leaving 17 bases between them. CDR1 is SGHVS, CDR2 FNYEAQ, per germline. DNA of the CDR3: TGTGCCAGCAGCCCTAGGGCGGGTCGAGACTACGAGCAGTACTTC. Its protein product is CASSPRAGRDYEQYF.

Only a few counts were recorded for this clone. The chain employs TRBV19 and TRBJ2-4; 7 nucleotides match TRBD1. The CDR3 runs 12 residues. The V segment lost 9 bases and the J segment 15 bases; nucleotides outside the gene matches: 14. Germline CDR1 reads LNHDA; CDR2 reads SQIVND (reference sequence). CDR3 in amino acids: CASSDRALFWYF. As DNA, the CDR3 is TGTGCCAGCTCCGACAGGGCCTTGTTTTGGTACTTC.

The chain joins TRBV7-2 to TRBJ1-5, with D possibly matching TRBD1 (6 bases). CDR1 and CDR2 from the germline V gene are SGHTA and FQGNSA. Trimming removed 5 bases from V and 3 bases from J, with 17 bases in between. The CDR3 extends over 16 amino acids. Written as DNA, the CDR3 is TGTGCCAGCAGCCCCACCGTGACAGGAGCCAATCAGCCCCAGCATTTT. Translated: CASSPTVTGANQPQHF.

The chain carries TRBV5-4 and TRBJ1-6, with D tentatively TRBD1 (5 bases). The V gene lost 0 bases and the J gene lost 5 bases, with 9 bases spanning the gap. Germline values: CDR1 SGHNT, CDR2 YYREEE (reference sequence). The CDR3 covers 15 residues. Here the CDR3 DNA reads TGTGCCAGCAGCTTGGGTGGACAACATAATTCACCCCTCCACTTT. This sequence encodes CASSLGGQHNSPLHF.

The genes are TRBV12-3 or TRBV12-4 and TRBJ2-5, with 7 bases fitting TRBD2. V dropped 8 bases and J dropped 7; count of bases not matched to a gene: 7. The CDR3 runs to 12 residues. CDR3 residues: CASGGGFGTQYF. DNA of the CDR3: TGTGCCAGCGGGGGGGGTTTCGGGACCCAGTACTTC.

The genes are TRBV10-3 and TRBJ1-1; D remains unclear. The germline V and J ends were trimmed by 9 bases and 0 bases, with 14 bases remaining between them. Per the germline V gene, CDR1 is ENHRY and CDR2 is SYGVKD. The CDR3 is 14 residues long. The CDR3: CAITQEPLNTEAFF. For the CDR3, the DNA is TGTGCCATTACCCAGGAACCACTGAACACTGAAGCTTTCTTT.

The chain joins TRBV27 to TRBJ2-7; TRBD2 matches 11 bases. The V gene's germline CDR1 is MNHEY and CDR2 SMNVEV (reference sequence). The CDR3 is 16 amino acids. J lost 7 bases, V lost 2 bases, and 10 bases had no gene match. CDR3 loop: CASSLGPFGTSGEQYF. The DNA for the CDR3 is TGTGCCAGCAGTTTAGGCCCCTTTGGGACTAGCGGAGAGCAGTACTTC.

With regard to this clone: The same CDR3 can be traced to other DNA sequences in this sample. The chain is built from TRBV12-3 or TRBV12-4 and TRBJ2-1; no reliable D call. The V end lost 4 bases, the J end lost 8 bases, and 6 bases lay between the germline ends. The CDR3 spans 11 residues. CDR3 nucleotides: TGTGCCAGCAGTTCCCTCCATGAGCAGTTCTTC. This translates into CASSSLHEQFF.

This chain links TRBV5-4 with TRBJ1-5, with 7 bases fitting TRBD1. This CDR3 comprises 13 residues. The germline CDR1 and CDR2 sequences are SGHNT and YYREEE (reference sequence). The V gene end was trimmed by 4 bases and the J gene end by 2 bases; junction bases not matched to a gene: 0. The CDR3 bases are TGTGCCAGCAGCCAGGGGGGCAATCAGCCCCAGCATTTT. Translating it yields CASSQGGNQPQHF.

This rearrangement joins TRBV6-5 to TRBJ1-2; D may be TRBD1 (5 bases). V lost 6 bases and J lost 2, with 10 bases in between. From germline, CDR1 is MNHEY and CDR2 SVGAGI. The CDR3 is 13 residues long. For the CDR3, the DNA is TGTGCCAGCAGGACAGCAGTGAACTATGGCTACACCTTC. This translates into CASRTAVNYGYTF.

V and J are TRBV6-5 and TRBJ2-3, with 7 bases lining up with TRBD2. Germline V gene sequence: CDR1 MNHEY, CDR2 SVGAGI. This CDR3 region has 14 residues. V was clipped by 5 bases and J by 4 bases; unmatched bases: 6. This chain's CDR3 is CASSTGGGPDTQYF. CDR3 nucleotides: TGTGCCAGCAGTACCGGGGGAGGGCCAGATACGCAGTATTTT.

This chain links TRBV24-1 with TRBJ2-3; D is ambiguous. V was cut by 4 bases and J by 4 bases, with 17 bases left in between. The CDR3 spans 16 residues. Per germline, CDR1 KGHDR and CDR2 SFDVKD. This CDR3 is CATSDPISPRADTQYF. The CDR3 DNA reads TGTGCCACCAGTGACCCGATCTCACCACGCGCAGATACGCAGTATTTT.

V and J are TRBV6-1 and TRBJ2-7; 8 bases match TRBD2. V shed 2 bases, J shed 2 bases, and the junction held 2 bases outside the gene matches. Germline V gene data show CDR1 as MNHNS and CDR2 as SASEGT. CDR3 size: 14 residues. CDR3 coding DNA: TGTGCCAGCAGTGAACGGGGGGGCCCCTACGAGCAGTACTTC. It yields the protein CASSERGGPYEQYF.

The chain recombines TRBV7-8 with TRBJ1-2; D perhaps matches TRBD1 (6 bases). This CDR3 has 15 amino acids. Germline V gene lookup returns CDR1 SGHVS and CDR2 FQNEAQ. V was pared by 4 bases and J by 2 bases, with 14 bases between. The chain's CDR3 is CASSSRQGTNYGYTF. CDR3 DNA sequence: TGTGCCAGCAGCTCACGCCAGGGGACCAACTATGGCTACACCTTC.

This sequence joins TRBV11-3 and TRBJ2-7, with 10 bases lining up with TRBD1. Trimming at V came to 7 bases and at J to 5 bases, leaving 5 bases not matched to a gene. This CDR3 is 13 amino acids long. Germline V lookup: CDR1 SGHNT, CDR2 YENEEA. CDR3 in DNA: TGTGCCAGCAACTCCGGGACAGGGGACGAGCAGTACTTC. Translated: CASNSGTGDEQYF. Complete variable domain (other parts from reference TRBV11-3 and TRBJ2-7): EAGVVQSPRYKIIEKKQPVAFWCNPISGHNTLYWYLQNLGQGPELLIRYENEEAVDDSQLPKDRFSAERLKGVDSTLKIQPAELGDSAVYLCASNSGTGDEQYFGPGTRLTVT.

The chain links TRBV10-1 to TRBJ2-7; D might be TRBD1 (7 bases). Germline V lookup: CDR1 WNHNN, CDR2 SYGVQD (reference sequence). The CDR3 loop spans 11 amino acids. V was clipped by 8 bases and J by 7 bases, with 12 bases between them. The CDR3, as DNA: TGCGCCAGCTCCTCAGGGGGGGAGCAGTACTTC. Translated: CASSSGGEQYF.

V and J are TRBV3-1 (or the pseudogene TRBV3-2) and TRBJ2-3; D unresolved. Trimming took 0 bases from V and 6 from J, leaving 10 bases between them. Germline V gene lookup returns CDR1 LGHDT and CDR2 YNNKEL (reference sequence). This CDR3 has 14 residues. Written as DNA, the CDR3 is TGTGCCAGCAGCCAAGATTTCCCGCGGGATACGCAGTATTTT. It yields the protein CASSQDFPRDTQYF.

The V gene is TRBV19, the J gene TRBJ2-1; 8 bases match TRBD2. The CDR3 sequence is 15 residues long. Germline V gives CDR1 LNHDA, CDR2 SQIVND (reference sequence). With 10 bases clipped from V and 3 bases from J, the junction kept 11 bases outside the gene matches. The DNA for the CDR3 is TGTGCCAACCAATATAGCGGGAAGGGCTACAATGAGCAGTTCTTC. This encodes CANQYSGKGYNEQFF.

This chain uses TRBV6-5 with TRBJ1-5, with D uncertain. V dropped 5 bases and J dropped 3 bases, with 8 bases sitting between them. This CDR3 spans 13 amino acids. Per germline, CDR1 MNHEY and CDR2 SVGAGI. CDR3: CASSTDYNQPQHF. The CDR3 bases are TGTGCCAGCAGTACCGACTACAATCAGCCCCAGCATTTT.

The chain recombines TRBV6-6 with TRBJ2-4, with TRBD1 matching over 7 bases. The CDR3 totals 18 residues. In germline, CDR1 is MNHNY, CDR2 SVGAGI (reference sequence). With 5 bases clipped from V and 0 bases from J, the junction kept 13 bases outside the gene matches. The CDR3, as DNA: TGTGCCAGCAGTCCGCGGACAGGTGAGTTACTAGCCAAAAACATTCAGTACTTC. It translates to CASSPRTGELLAKNIQYF.

This clone was seen only once. This rearrangement joins TRBV19 to TRBJ1-1, with 12 bases matching TRBD1. Trimming cost V 5 bases and J 1 base; bases outside gene matches: 5. Germline loops: CDR1 LNHDA, CDR2 SQIVND (reference sequence). CDR3 length equals 16 residues. DNA of the CDR3: TGTGCCAGTAGTCGGGACAGGGGGCGCGGGAACACTGAAGCTTTCTTT. As protein: CASSRDRGRGNTEAFF.

The V gene is TRBV5-1, the J gene TRBJ1-4; a weak D match, TRBD1 (5 bases). Germline V CDR1 and CDR2: SGHRS, YFSETQ. The CDR3 extends over 12 amino acids. V was shortened by 4 bases and J by 8 bases, with 9 bases between the two germline ends. CDR3 sequence reads: CASSLQGEKLFF. DNA for the CDR3: TGCGCCAGCAGCCTGCAGGGAGAAAAACTGTTTTTT.

This sequence joins TRBV29-1 and TRBJ2-2, with TRBD2 matching over 10 bases. The CDR3 consists of 15 residues. J lost 0 bases, V lost 5 bases, and 3 bases had no gene match. CDR1 is SQVTM, CDR2 ANQGSEA, per germline. The CDR3 DNA follows: TGCAGCGTTTACGGGACTAGCGCGAACACCGGGGAGCTGTTTTTT. Translation: CSVYGTSANTGELFF.

This clone was seen a few times. The chain couples TRBV7-9 to TRBJ2-1; D is possibly TRBD1 (6 bases). This CDR3 is built from 13 residues. The germline V and J ends were trimmed by 2 bases and 8 bases, with 10 bases remaining between them. The germline V gene has CDR1 SEHNR and CDR2 FQNEAQ (reference sequence). As DNA, the CDR3 is TGTGCCAGCAGCTTAAGGGGGTTCGATGAGCAGTTCTTC. It is translated as CASSLRGFDEQFF.

The chain is built from TRBV7-8 and TRBJ2-3; 7 nucleotides match TRBD2. V gave up 2 bases and J gave up 4 bases; unmatched junction bases: 6. CDR3 length: 15 residues. Germline V lookup: CDR1 SGHVS, CDR2 FQNEAQ. CDR3 coding DNA: TGTGCCAGCAGCTTACCTTCGGGAGGCCCAGATACGCAGTATTTT. Translated, it gives CASSLPSGGPDTQYF.

In its sample, this clone was seen once. The V and J genes are TRBV5-5 and TRBJ2-7; maybe TRBD2 (6 bases). The germline gives CDR1 SGHKS, CDR2 YYEKEE (reference sequence). The CDR3 is 13 residues long. V was clipped by 2 bases and J by 4 bases, with 10 bases between them. This CDR3 reads CASSFGRDYEQYF. The CDR3 DNA is TGTGCCAGCAGCTTCGGGCGGGATTACGAGCAGTACTTC.

The chain has TRBV4-2 and TRBJ2-7; 7 bases fit TRBD2. Germline-derived CDR1 and CDR2 are LGHNA and YNFKEQ. This CDR3 has 15 amino acids. J gave up 0 bases and V 1 base, and 3 bases lay outside the gene matches. The CDR3 spells CASSQVERGSYEQYF. The CDR3 coding sequence is TGTGCCAGCAGCCAAGTCGAGCGGGGCTCCTACGAGCAGTACTTC.

V usage is TRBV3-1 (or the pseudogene TRBV3-2) and J usage is TRBJ2-3; no clear D. Between the trimmed V and J ends, which lost 4 bases and 4 bases, there was a span of 6 bases. Germline-derived CDR1 and CDR2 are LGHDT and YNNKEL (reference sequence). The CDR3 length is 12 residues. For the CDR3, the DNA is TGTGCCAGCAGCCCAGGCGCAGATACGCAGTATTTT. This sequence encodes CASSPGADTQYF.